The present TCR beta chain was sequenced within a study of shared clonotypes between healthy human individuals. As regards this clone: Its antigen is unidentified.

In the naive CD8 group, cells lacked CD45RO and were positively selected for CCR7, so terminally differentiated effector memory CD45RA+ cells were left out. Genomic DNA from each subset was divided evenly over several immunoSEQ plates. The data were produced by immunoSEQ multiplex PCR, yet TCRdb's version contains in-frame clones alone and is incomplete. The data contain about 590,000 clones, roughly 95% of them singletons. Study-level findings and limits: Estimated clonotype richness was generally higher in naive than memory subsets.

The germline gives CDR1 LNHDA, CDR2 SQIVND (reference sequence). With V trimmed by 4 bases and J by 5 bases, 6 bases remained unmatched. This CDR3 is built from 14 residues. The gene calls are TRBV19 and TRBJ2-7; 9 bases agree with TRBD1. The specimen was naive CD8+ T cells sorted from blood. The source is a woman aged 30 to 39 in good health. The CDR3 nucleotides read TGTGCCAGTAGTACCGGGACAGGGTTGGACGAGCAGTACTTC. Its protein is CASSTGTGLDEQYF.